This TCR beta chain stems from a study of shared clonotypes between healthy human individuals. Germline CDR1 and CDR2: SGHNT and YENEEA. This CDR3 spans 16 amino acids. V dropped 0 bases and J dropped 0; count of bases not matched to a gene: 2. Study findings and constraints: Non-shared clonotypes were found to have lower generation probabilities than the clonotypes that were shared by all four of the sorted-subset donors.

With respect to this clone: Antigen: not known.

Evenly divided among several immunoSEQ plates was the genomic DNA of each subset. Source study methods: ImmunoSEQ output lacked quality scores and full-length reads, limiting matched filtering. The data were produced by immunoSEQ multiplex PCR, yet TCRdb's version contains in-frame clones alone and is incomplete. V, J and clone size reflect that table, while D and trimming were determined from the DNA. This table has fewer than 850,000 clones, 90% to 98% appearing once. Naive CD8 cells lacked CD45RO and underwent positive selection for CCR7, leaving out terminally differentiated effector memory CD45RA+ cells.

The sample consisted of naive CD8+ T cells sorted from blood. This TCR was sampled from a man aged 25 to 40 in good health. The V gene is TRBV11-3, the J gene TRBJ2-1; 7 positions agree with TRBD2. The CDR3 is CASSLEAGSSYNEQFF. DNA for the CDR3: TGTGCCAGCAGCTTAGAAGCGGGGAGCTCCTACAATGAGCAGTTCTTC.